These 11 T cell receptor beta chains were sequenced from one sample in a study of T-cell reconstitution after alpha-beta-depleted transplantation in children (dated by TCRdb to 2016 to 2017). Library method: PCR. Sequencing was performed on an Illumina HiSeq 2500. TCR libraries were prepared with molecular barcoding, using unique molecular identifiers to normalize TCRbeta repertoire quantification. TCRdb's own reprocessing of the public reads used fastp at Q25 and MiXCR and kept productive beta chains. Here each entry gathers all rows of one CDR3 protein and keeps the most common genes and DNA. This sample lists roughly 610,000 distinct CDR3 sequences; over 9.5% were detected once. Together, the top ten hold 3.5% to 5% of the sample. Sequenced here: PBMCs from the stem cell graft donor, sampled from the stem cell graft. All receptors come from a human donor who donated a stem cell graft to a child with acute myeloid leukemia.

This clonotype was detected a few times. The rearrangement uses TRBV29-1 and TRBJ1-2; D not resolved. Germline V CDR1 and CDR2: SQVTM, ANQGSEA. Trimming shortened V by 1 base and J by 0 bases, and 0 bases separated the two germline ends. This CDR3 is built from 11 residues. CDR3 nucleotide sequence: TGCAGCGTTGAAGCTAACTATGGCTACACCTTC. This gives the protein CSVEANYGYTF.

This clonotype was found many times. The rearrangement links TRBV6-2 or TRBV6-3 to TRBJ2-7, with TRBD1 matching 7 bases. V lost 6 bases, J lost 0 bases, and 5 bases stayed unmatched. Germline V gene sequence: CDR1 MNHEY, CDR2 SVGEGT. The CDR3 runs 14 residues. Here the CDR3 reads CASRPQGPSYEQYF. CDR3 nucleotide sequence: TGTGCCAGCAGGCCACAGGGGCCCTCCTACGAGCAGTACTTC.

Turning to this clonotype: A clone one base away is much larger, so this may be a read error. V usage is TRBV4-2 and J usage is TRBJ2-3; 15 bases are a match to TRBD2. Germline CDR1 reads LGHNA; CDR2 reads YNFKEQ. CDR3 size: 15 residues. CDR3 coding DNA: TGTGCCATCAGCCCGGGACTAGCGGGAGGAAATACGCAGTATTTT. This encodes CAISPGLAGGNTQYF.

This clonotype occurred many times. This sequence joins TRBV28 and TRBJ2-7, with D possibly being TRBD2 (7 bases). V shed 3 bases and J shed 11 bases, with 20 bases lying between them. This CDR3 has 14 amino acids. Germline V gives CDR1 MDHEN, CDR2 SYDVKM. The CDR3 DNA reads TGTGCCAGCAGTTTCCTGGGAGGGAGGGGGAGCGAGTACTTC. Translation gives CASSFLGGRGSEYF.

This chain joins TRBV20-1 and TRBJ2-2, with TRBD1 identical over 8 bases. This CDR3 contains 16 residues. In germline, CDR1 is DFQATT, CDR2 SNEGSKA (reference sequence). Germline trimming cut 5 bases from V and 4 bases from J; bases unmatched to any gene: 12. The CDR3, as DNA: TGCAGTGCTGTCCGGGACAGGCGCTCGGGCACCGGGGAGCTGTTTTTT. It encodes CSAVRDRRSGTGELFF.

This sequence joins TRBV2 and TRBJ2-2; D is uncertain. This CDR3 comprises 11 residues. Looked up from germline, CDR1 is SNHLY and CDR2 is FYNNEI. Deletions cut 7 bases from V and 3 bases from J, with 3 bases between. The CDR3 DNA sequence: TGTGCCAGCATATACACCGGGGAGCTGTTTTTT. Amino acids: CASIYTGELFF.

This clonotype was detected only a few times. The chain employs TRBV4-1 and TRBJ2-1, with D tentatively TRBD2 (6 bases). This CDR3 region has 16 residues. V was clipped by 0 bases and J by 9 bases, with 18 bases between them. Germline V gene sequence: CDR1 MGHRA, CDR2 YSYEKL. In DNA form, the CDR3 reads TGCGCCAGCAGCCAAGATCCCCCGGAGGGCGTCGCTGAGCAGTTCTTC. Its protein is CASSQDPPEGVAEQFF.

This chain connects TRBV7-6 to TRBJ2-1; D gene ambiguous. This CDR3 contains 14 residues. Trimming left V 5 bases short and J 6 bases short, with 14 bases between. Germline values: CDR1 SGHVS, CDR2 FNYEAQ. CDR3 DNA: TGTGCCAGCAGCCCCTACCCCAGCTCCAATGAGCAGTTCTTC. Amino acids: CASSPYPSSNEQFF. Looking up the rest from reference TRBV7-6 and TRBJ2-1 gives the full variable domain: GAGVSQSPRYKVTKRGQDVALRCDPISGHVSLYWYRQALGQGPEFLTYFNYEAQQDKSGLPNDRFSAERPEGSISTLTIQRTEQRDSAMYRCASSPYPSSNEQFFGPGTRLTVL.

CDR3 bases: TGCAGCGTTGATCAAGGGTACACCTTC. Amino acids: CSVDQGYTF. The genes are TRBV29-1 and TRBJ1-2; D is ambiguous. V was pared by 3 bases and J by 11 bases, with 7 bases between. The CDR3 has 9 amino acids. Germline V gene lookup returns CDR1 SQVTM and CDR2 ANQGSEA.

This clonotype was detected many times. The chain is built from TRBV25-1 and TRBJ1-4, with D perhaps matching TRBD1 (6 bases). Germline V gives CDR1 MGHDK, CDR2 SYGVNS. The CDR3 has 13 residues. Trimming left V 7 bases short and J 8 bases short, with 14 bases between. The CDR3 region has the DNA TGTGCCAGCACTGGACAGTTTGGCGAAAAACTGTTTTTT. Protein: CASTGQFGEKLFF. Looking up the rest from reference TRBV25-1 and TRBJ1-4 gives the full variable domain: EADIYQTPRYLVIGTGKKITLECSQTMGHDKMYWYQQDPGMELHLIHYSYGVNSTEKGDLSSESTVSRIRTEHFPLTLESARPSHTSQYLCASTGQFGEKLFFGSGTQLSVL.

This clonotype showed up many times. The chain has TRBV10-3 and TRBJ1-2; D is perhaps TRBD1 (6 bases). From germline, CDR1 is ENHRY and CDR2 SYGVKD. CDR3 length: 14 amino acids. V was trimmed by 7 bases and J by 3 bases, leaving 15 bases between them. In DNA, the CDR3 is TGTGCCATCACTAGAGGGGGGCAGGACTATGGCTACACCTTC. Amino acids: CAITRGGQDYGYTF.